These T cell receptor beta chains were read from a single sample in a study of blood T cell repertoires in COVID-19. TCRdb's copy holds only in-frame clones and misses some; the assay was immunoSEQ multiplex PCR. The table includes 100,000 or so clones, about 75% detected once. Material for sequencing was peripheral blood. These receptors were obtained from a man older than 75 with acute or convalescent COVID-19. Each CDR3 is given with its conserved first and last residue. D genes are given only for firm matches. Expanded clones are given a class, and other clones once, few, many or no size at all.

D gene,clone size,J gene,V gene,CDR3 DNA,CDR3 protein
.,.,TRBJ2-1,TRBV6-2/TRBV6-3,TGTGCCAGCAGCACGGTAGGGAGCTACAATGAGCAGTTCTTC,CASSTVGSYNEQFF
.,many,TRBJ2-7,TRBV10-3,TGTGCCATCAGTAATCAGGGTCTCGAGCAGTACTTC,CAISNQGLEQYF
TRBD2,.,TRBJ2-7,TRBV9,TGTGCCAGCAGCGTATCGGTTAGCGGGACTTCACGCGGGATCTACGAGCAGTACTTC,CASSVSVSGTSRGIYEQYF
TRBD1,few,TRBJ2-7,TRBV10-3,TGTGCCATCAGTGGAGACAGGGGTGAGCAGTACTTC,CAISGDRGEQYF
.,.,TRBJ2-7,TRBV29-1,TGCAGCGTTGAAGCGCCAGGGGGGTCCTACGAGCAGTACTTC,CSVEAPGGSYEQYF
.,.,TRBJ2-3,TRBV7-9,TGTGCCAGCAGCCGAGGGCAGCGCACAGATACGCAGTATTTT,CASSRGQRTDTQYF
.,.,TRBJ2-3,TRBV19,TGTGCCAGTGCCCTTACCACCCCCGGGGATACGCAGTATTTT,CASALTTPGDTQYF
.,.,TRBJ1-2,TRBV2,TGTGCCAGCATCACTAAGGGGGACTATGGCTACACCTTC,CASITKGDYGYTF
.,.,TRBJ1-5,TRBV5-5,TGTGCCAGCAGCTTGAGCGGGGGGCCCAATCAGCCCCAGCATTTT,CASSLSGGPNQPQHF
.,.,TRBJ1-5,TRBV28,TGTGCCAGCAGTCTAGGGGGAGGGGGAGGTCAGCCCCAGCATTTT,CASSLGGGGGQPQHF
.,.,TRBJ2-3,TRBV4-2,TGTGCCAGCAGCCAAGTTTGGACTAGCACAGATACGCAGTATTTT,CASSQVWTSTDTQYF
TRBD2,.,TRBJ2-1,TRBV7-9,TGTGCCAGCAGCACGACTAGCGGGGCCTACAATGAGCAGTTCTTC,CASSTTSGAYNEQFF
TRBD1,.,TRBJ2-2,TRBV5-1,TGCGCCAGCAGGAAAACCGGGACAGTAGCCGGGGAGCTGTTTTTT,CASRKTGTVAGELFF
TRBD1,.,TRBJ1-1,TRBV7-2,TGTGCCAGCCGCAGGGGGCATACTGAAGCTTTCTTT,CASRRGHTEAFF
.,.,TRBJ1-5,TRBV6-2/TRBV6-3,TGTGCCAGCAGCCCCGGGGATAGCAATCAGCCCCAGCATTTT,CASSPGDSNQPQHF
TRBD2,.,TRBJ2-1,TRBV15,TGTGCCACCAGCCCCGGGAGGATTGAGCAGTTCTTC,CATSPGRIEQFF
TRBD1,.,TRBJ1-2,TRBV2,TGTGCCAGCAGTGACGACAGGGACGGCTACACCTTC,CASSDDRDGYTF
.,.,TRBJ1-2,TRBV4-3,TGCGCCAGCAGCCAAGATCGGAACAGGCCTTATGGCTACACCTTC,CASSQDRNRPYGYTF
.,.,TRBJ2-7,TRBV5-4,TGTGCCAGCATGGGGAGGCGAGGAGGCTCCTACGAGCAGTACTTC,CASMGRRGGSYEQYF
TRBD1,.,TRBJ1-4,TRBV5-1,TGCGCCAGCAGCAGGGACAGGGGTGCAACTAATGAAAAACTGTTTTTT,CASSRDRGATNEKLFF
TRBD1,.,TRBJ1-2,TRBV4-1,TGCGCCAGCAGCCAGCAACAGGGGGCTGACTATGGCTACACCTTC,CASSQQQGADYGYTF
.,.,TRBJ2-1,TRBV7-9,TGTGCCAGCAGCTTAGCGGGGCAAGTTGCCAATGAGCAGTTCTTC,CASSLAGQVANEQFF
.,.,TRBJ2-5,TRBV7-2,TGTGCCAGCAGCTCCACCAGGGAGACCCAGTACTTC,CASSSTRETQYF
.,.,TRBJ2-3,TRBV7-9,TGTGCCAGCAGCTCCTTCGTAGCAGATACGCAGTATTTT,CASSSFVADTQYF
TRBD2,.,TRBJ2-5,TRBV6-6,TGTGCCAGCAGTTACGGGGAGGGAGAGACCCAGTACTTC,CASSYGEGETQYF
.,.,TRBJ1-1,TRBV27,TGTGCCAGCAGTCCCAGGGGTTATCGAAGTGCTTTCTTT,CASSPRGYRSAFF
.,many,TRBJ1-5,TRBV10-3,TGTGCCATCAGTGAATTCGCCGGACAGACGACTTATCAGCCCCAGCATTTT,CAISEFAGQTTYQPQHF
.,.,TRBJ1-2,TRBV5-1,TGCGCCAGCAGCGGGCACGATTATGGCTACACCTTC,CASSGHDYGYTF
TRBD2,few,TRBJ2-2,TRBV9,TGTGCCAGCAGCGCGACTAGCGGGAGGGGTTTGAGGGAGCTGTTTTTT,CASSATSGRGLRELFF
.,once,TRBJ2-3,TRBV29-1,TGCAGCGGAGGGGGTACGGAAAAGGGTACGCAGTATTTT,CSGGGTEKGTQYF
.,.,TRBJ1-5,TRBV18,TGTGCCAGCTCACCCACCGTTACCGGTGGTCAGCCCCAGCATTTT,CASSPTVTGGQPQHF
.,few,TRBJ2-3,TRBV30,TGTGCCTGGAGTGCGGTGGGCACAGATACGCAGTATTTT,CAWSAVGTDTQYF
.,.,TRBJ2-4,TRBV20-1,TGCAGTGCCGTAGGAGCCTTACTCCAGTACTTC,CSAVGALLQYF
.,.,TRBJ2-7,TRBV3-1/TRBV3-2,TGTGCCAGCAGCCAAGTAGCTTCTACGGGCGAGCAGTACTTC,CASSQVASTGEQYF
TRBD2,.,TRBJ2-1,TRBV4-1,TGCGCCAGCAGCCAAGTCCCCAGGACTAGCGGGCCAAATGAGCAGTTCTTC,CASSQVPRTSGPNEQFF
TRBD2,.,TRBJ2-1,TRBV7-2,TGTGCCAGCAGACAAGGGACTAGCGGGAGCTATGAGCAGTTCTTC,CASRQGTSGSYEQFF
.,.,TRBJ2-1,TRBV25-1,TGTGCCAGCAGGGACAGCCCTTACAATGAGCAGTTCTTC,CASRDSPYNEQFF